Included here is one TCR beta chain sequence, with context. Antigen specificity is unknown. An Oncomine TCR Beta short-read assay was used to sequence the DNA from cultured CD4+ T cells. TCRdb re-called the PCR reads through MiXCR, storing one row per CDR3 protein. The top ten hold around 30% of the sample, which has thousands of distinct CDR3 sequences, 55% to 75% seen once. The germline CDR1 and CDR2 sequences are SGHTA and FQGNSA. V shed 2 bases, J shed 7 bases, and the junction held 4 bases outside the gene matches. The CDR3 covers 13 residues. This entry is derived from a study of vaccination and CD4 T cells after COVID-19. Treatment described: approximately 10-day PBMC culture with coronavirus spike peptide pools or control peptides (ViraFEST assay).

The TCR was taken from a human donor who had recovered from COVID-19. The sample consisted of CD4+ T cells from blood, cultured in vitro. The rearrangement uses TRBV7-2 and TRBJ1-1; 7 bases align to TRBD1. CDR3 in DNA: TGTGCCAGCAGCTTAAGACAGGGTGTTGAAGCTTTCTTT. This gives the protein CASSLRQGVEAFF.